The clone carrying this T cell receptor (beta chain) occurred many times. Amplification of TCR beta CDR3 regions was performed using RNA transcripts as template. When the TCR CDR3 underwent first-round RT-PCR, the HTBI primer set was used. MiXCR was run by TCRdb on the multiplex PCR reads, yielding one entry per CDR3 protein. The data show 300,000 to 450,000 distinct CDR3 sequences, approximately 15% seen once. The CDR3 is made up of 16 amino acids. V lost 5 bases, J lost 1 base, and 7 bases stayed unmatched. Germline values: CDR1 MDHEN, CDR2 SYDVKM. These data come from a study of T cells in Graves' hyperthyroidism and ophthalmopathy. The study left out patients who had uncontrolled infection, other autoimmune disease, pregnancy or lactation.

This receptor was identified in a woman aged 18-29 years with Graves' hyperthyroidism that later progressed to Graves' ophthalmopathy. The sample taken for sequencing was blood. The chain recombines TRBV28 with TRBJ2-5; 10 nucleotides agree with TRBD1. DNA for the CDR3: TGTGCCAGCAGTCTGGGGGACAGGGGCAGCCAAGAGACCCAGTACTTC. Translated, it gives CASSLGDRGSQETQYF.